This TCR beta chain was sequenced for a study of identical twins. Findings of the study overall: Abundant cord blood beta clonotypes carried fewer insertions; memory repertoires showed none.

One entry per CDR3 protein results from TCRdb running MiXCR on the 5' RACE reads. Of around 570,000 distinct CDR3 sequences detected, 9% to 10% appear once; the ten largest clones hold roughly 3%. This CDR3 spans 14 amino acids. The V and J ends lost 1 base and 0 bases respectively, with 7 bases between them. The V gene's germline CDR1 is DFQATT and CDR2 SNEGSKA (reference sequence). This clonotype was observed a handful of times. The antigen is not known. A further study also used this sample, focusing on yellow fever vaccine responses in identical twins.

The chain is built from TRBV20-1 and TRBJ2-4; D perhaps matches TRBD2 (5 bases). Sample: PBMCs. The clonotype was recovered from a woman between 18 and 29 years old in good health. The chain's CDR3 is CSARVGVAKNIQYF. In nucleotides, the CDR3 is TGCAGTGCTAGAGTCGGGGTAGCCAAAAACATTCAGTACTTC.